A single sample is the source of the 11 T cell receptor beta chains below, sequenced in a study of T cell repertoires in cytomegalovirus infection. TCRdb itself ran the reads through MiXCR, one entry per CDR3 protein. The data hold around 740,000 distinct CDR3 sequences, with under 40% observed a single time. Source material: PBMCs. All receptors derive from a human donor in good health (CMV status not recorded). Some clones in this sample may be carry-over from other donors' samples.

This chain joins TRBV12-3 or TRBV12-4 and TRBJ2-7; 9 nucleotides align to TRBD2. J lost 6 bases, V lost 3 bases, and 9 bases had no gene match. CDR3 size: 15 residues. Written as DNA, the CDR3 is TGTGCCAGCAGTTTGGCTAGCGGGATAACCCTCGAGCAGTACTTC. Its protein product is CASSLASGITLEQYF.

This clonotype was seen a handful of times. The chain joins TRBV6-1 to TRBJ2-5; D call uncertain. CDR3 length equals 15 residues. Germline-derived CDR1 and CDR2 are MNHNS and SASEGT. V was pared by 3 bases and J by 4 bases, with 15 bases between. The CDR3 region is CASSEARRIRETQYF. CDR3 coding DNA: TGTGCCAGCAGTGAGGCTAGACGGATAAGAGAGACCCAGTACTTC.

V is TRBV19 and J is TRBJ1-1; D gene unclear. The V and J ends lost 4 bases and 0 bases respectively, with 15 bases between them. This CDR3 spans 16 amino acids. The germline gives CDR1 LNHDA, CDR2 SQIVND (reference sequence). CDR3 sequence (DNA): TGTGCCAGTAGTAGAAGCTGGAATATCATGAACACTGAAGCTTTCTTT. This gives the protein CASSRSWNIMNTEAFF.

CDR3 in amino acids: CSARDRVGPGYGYTF. Written as DNA, the CDR3 is TGCAGTGCTAGAGATCGAGTAGGGCCGGGGTATGGCTACACCTTC. The chain recombines TRBV20-1 with TRBJ1-2; D is ambiguous. V was pared by 0 bases and J by 5 bases, with 16 bases between. The CDR3 consists of 15 residues. From germline, CDR1 is DFQATT and CDR2 SNEGSKA (reference sequence).

In its sample, this clonotype was seen a few times. The chain recombines TRBV19 with TRBJ1-1, with 11 bases aligning to TRBD1. CDR3 length: 16 amino acids. J was trimmed by 4 bases and V by 5 bases; bases with no gene match: 9. The germline V gene encodes CDR1 LNHDA and CDR2 SQIVND (reference sequence). CDR3 DNA: TGTGCCAGTAGTCGCATGACGGGACAGGGGGTCACTGAAGCTTTCTTT. This encodes CASSRMTGQGVTEAFF.

The rearrangement uses TRBV24-1 and TRBJ2-1, with 9 bases that match TRBD2. The germline V gene encodes CDR1 KGHDR and CDR2 SFDVKD. The V segment lost 5 bases and the J segment 1 base; nucleotides outside the gene matches: 5. The length of the CDR3 is 16 residues. CDR3 sequence: CATSGRLAVSYNEQFF. The CDR3, as DNA: TGTGCCACCAGTGGCAGACTAGCGGTTTCCTACAATGAGCAGTTCTTC.

The chain is built from TRBV27 and TRBJ2-1, with D hard to call. The germline V gene has CDR1 MNHEY and CDR2 SMNVEV (reference sequence). Deletions cut 5 bases from V and 0 bases from J, with 11 bases between. There are 15 residues in the CDR3. CDR3 nucleotide sequence: TGTGCCAGCAGTCCGCAGCCAGGCTCCTACAATGAGCAGTTCTTC. Its protein product is CASSPQPGSYNEQFF.

The chain employs TRBV11-2 and TRBJ1-1; D is ambiguous. Between the trimmed V and J ends, which lost 5 bases and 6 bases, there was a span of 13 bases. CDR1 is SGHAT and CDR2 is FQNNGV in the germline V gene. This CDR3 contains 13 residues. The CDR3 coding sequence is TGTGCCAGCAGCCTACGATCCGGCGCTGAAGCTTTCTTT. Translated, it gives CASSLRSGAEAFF.

This clonotype was seen only a few times. The chain links TRBV7-3 to TRBJ1-1, with D possibly TRBD1 on 5 matching bases. This CDR3 comprises 13 residues. V shed 10 bases and J shed 1 base, with 13 bases lying between them. Germline V lookup: CDR1 SGHTA, CDR2 FQGTGA. The CDR3 region is CATQGNQNTEAFF. For the CDR3, the DNA is TGTGCCACCCAGGGAAACCAGAACACTGAAGCTTTCTTT.

The chain employs TRBV6-6 and TRBJ2-3; TRBD2 agrees at 10 bases. This CDR3 is built from 13 residues. Germline V gene lookup returns CDR1 MNHNY and CDR2 SVGAGI (reference sequence). With 5 bases clipped from V and 10 bases from J, the junction kept 6 bases outside the gene matches. The CDR3 here is CASSASSGGPQYF. In DNA, the CDR3 is TGTGCCAGCAGTGCTTCTAGCGGGGGCCCGCAGTATTTT.

The J gene is TRBJ2-2, the V gene TRBV12-3 or TRBV12-4, with a tentative D call TRBD2 (6 bases). Trimming stripped 11 bases from V and 0 bases from J, with 13 bases between. The CDR3 consists of 14 residues. In DNA form, the CDR3 reads TGTGCCGGGAGGACTACAGCGAACACCGGGGAGCTGTTTTTT. Translation: CAGRTTANTGELFF.